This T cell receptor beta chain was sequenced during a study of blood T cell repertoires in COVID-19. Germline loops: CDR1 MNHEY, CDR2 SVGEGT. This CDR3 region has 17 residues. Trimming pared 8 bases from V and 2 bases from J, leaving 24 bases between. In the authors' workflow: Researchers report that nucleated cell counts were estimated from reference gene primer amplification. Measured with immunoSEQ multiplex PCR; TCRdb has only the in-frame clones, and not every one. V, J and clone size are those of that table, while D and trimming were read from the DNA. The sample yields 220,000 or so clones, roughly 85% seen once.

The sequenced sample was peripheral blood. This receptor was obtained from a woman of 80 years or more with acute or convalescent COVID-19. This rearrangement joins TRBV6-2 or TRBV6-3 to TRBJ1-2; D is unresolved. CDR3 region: CASRSSGRSGVNYGYTF. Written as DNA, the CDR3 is TGTGCCAGCCGTTCCTCGGGGAGGAGTGGGGTAAACTATGGCTACACCTTC.